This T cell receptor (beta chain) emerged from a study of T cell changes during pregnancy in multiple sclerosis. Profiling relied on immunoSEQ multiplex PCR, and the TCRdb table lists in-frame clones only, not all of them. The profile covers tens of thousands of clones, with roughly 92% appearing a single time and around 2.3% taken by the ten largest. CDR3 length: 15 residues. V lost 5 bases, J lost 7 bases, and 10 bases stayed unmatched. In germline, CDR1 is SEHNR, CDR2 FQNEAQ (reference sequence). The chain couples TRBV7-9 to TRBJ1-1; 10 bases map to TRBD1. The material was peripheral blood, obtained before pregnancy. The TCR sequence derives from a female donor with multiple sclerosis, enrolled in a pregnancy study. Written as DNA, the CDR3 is TGTGCCAGCAGCCCGGGACAGGGGATGACGGATGAAGCTTTCTTT. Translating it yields CASSPGQGMTDEAFF.